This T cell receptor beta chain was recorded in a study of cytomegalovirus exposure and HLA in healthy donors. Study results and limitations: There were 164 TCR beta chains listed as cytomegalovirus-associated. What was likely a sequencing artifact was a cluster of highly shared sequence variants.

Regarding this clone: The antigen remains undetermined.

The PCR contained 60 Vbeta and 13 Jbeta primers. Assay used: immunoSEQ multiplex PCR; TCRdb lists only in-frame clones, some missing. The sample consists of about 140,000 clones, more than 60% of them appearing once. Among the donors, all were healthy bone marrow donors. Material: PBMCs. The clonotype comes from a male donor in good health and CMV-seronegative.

CDR3 DNA: TGTGCCAGCAGTTCCCTCGGGGGACAGGGCGGTGAAAAACTGTTTTTT. Protein: CASSSLGGQGGEKLFF. This chain uses TRBV6-5 with TRBJ1-4, with 9 bases that match TRBD1. V trimming: 4 bases; J trimming: 7 bases; junction bases outside the gene matches: 10. This CDR3 region has 16 residues. Germline CDR1 is MNHEY and CDR2 is SVGAGI.